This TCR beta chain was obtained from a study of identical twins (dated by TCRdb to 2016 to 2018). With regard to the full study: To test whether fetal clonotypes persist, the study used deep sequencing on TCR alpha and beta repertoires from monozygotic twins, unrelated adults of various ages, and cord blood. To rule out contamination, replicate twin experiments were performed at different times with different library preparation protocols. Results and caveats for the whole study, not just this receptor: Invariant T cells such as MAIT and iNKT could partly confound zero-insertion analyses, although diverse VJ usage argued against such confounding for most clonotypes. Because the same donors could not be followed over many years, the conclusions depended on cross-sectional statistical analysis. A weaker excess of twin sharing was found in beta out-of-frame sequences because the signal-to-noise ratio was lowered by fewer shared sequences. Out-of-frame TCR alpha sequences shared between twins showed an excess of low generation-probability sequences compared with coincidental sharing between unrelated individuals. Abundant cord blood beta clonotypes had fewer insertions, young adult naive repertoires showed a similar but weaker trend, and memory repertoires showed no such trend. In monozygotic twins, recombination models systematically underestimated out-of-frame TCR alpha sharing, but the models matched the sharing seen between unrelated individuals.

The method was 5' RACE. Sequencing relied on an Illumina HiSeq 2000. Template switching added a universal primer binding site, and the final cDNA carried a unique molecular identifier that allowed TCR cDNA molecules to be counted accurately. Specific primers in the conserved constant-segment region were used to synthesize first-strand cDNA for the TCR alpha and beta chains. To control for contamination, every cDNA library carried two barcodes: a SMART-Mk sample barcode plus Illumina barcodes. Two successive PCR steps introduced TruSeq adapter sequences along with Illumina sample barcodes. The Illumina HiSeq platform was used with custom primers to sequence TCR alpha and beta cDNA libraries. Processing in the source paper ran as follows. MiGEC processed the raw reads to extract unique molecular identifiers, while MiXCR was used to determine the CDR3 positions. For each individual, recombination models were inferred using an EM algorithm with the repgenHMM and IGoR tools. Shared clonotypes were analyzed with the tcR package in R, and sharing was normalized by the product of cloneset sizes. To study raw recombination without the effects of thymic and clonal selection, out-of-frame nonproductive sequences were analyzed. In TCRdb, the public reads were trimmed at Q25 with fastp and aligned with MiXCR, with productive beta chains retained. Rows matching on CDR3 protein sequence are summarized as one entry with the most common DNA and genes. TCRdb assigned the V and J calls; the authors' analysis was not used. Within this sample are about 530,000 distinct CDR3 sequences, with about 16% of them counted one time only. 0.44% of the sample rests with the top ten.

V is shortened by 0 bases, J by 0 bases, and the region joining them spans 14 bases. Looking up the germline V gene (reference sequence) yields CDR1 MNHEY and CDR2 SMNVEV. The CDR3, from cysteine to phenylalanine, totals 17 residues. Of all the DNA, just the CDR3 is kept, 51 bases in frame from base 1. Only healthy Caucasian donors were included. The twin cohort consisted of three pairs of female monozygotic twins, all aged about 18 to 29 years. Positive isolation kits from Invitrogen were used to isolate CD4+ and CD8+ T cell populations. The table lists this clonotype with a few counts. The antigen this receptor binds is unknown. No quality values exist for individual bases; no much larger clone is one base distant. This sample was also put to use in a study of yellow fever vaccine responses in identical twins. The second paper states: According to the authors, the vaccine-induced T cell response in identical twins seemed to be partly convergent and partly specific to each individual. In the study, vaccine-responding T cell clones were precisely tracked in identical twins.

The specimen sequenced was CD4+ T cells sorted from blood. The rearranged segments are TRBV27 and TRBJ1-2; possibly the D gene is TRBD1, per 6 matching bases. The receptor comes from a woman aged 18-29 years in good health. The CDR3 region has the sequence CASSLSARTGTNYGYTF. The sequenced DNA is TGTGCCAGCAGTTTATCTGCCCGTACAGGGACTAACTATGGCTACACCTTC.